There are a few counts of the clone carrying this T cell receptor (beta chain). Its specificity is unknown. Through a sample-barcoded 5' primer and a J-beta primer mix, a second PCR was run for roughly 6 to 12 cycles. TCRdb re-called the 5' RACE reads through MiXCR, storing one row per CDR3 protein. The repertoire holds fewer than 1 million distinct CDR3 sequences, with approximately 48% as singletons. With V trimmed by 8 bases and J by 10 bases, 11 bases remained unmatched. Germline-derived CDR1 and CDR2 are PRHDT and FYEKMQ (reference sequence). The CDR3 extends over 13 amino acids. This specimen comes from a study of blood T cells in healthy people across ages. Whole-study context: There was about one barcoded beta molecule captured by template switching per two T cells. Study conclusions and caveats: There was a strong correlation between TCR beta diversity and naive T cell percentage. Any changes in expanded clonotypes were possibly confounded, as donor CMV status remained unknown.

Every participating donor contributed around 9.5 milliliters of peripheral blood through a draw. Source material: blood. This TCR was recovered from a man between 60 and 75 years old in good health. The V and J genes are TRBV13 and TRBJ2-1; TRBD2 matches at 7 bases. Written as DNA, the CDR3 is TGTGCCAGCGCCCGGGACTATCTCGACGAGCAGTTCTTC. This gives the protein CASARDYLDEQFF.